Detailed here is one TCR beta chain. A case of COVID-19 had been met by exposed participants within 2 weeks before study entry. In the original analysis: Amplifying reference gene primers gave estimates of nucleated cell counts. Sequenced by immunoSEQ multiplex PCR; TCRdb stores in-frame clones only, minus some. The V and J calls and clone size come from that table; D and trimming were worked out from the DNA. The sample gives about 320,000 clones, roughly 85% of which show up once; 1.5% to 2% is in the top ten. These data come from a study of blood T cell repertoires in COVID-19. For the study at large: Specimens from acute and convalescent COVID-19 originated in the United States, Italy and Spain. T cells, B-cell-depleted T cells, or PBMCs provided the cDNA or gDNA that served as material.

Germline CDR1 is SNHLY and CDR2 is FYNNEI. CDR3 size: 12 residues. Between the trimmed V and J ends, which lost 5 bases and 7 bases, there was a span of 11 bases. This TCR came from a woman aged 30 to 39 who had been exposed to COVID-19. The sample was PBMCs or T cells enriched from blood (not recorded which). The rearrangement links TRBV2 to TRBJ1-2, with a tentative D call TRBD1 (6 bases). The CDR3 region is CASSQQGAGYTF. In nucleotides, the CDR3 is TGTGCCAGCAGTCAACAGGGAGCTGGCTACACCTTC.